The 6 T cell receptor beta chains listed next were all sequenced from one sample in a study of cytomegalovirus exposure and HLA in healthy donors. PCR amplification relied on 60 Vbeta primers (plus 13 Jbeta primers). Assay used: immunoSEQ multiplex PCR; TCRdb lists only in-frame clones, some missing. This table has 310,000 or so clones, roughly 89% appearing once. The sequenced sample consisted of PBMCs. The receptor source for this set is a woman under 30 in good health and CMV-seronegative.

Note on this clone: The same CDR3 can be traced to other DNA sequences in this sample. V usage is TRBV6-5 and J usage is TRBJ2-7, with 9 bases identical to TRBD1. CDR1 is MNHEY and CDR2 is SVGAGI in the germline V gene. The CDR3 is 15 amino acids. After removal of 3 bases from V and 1 base from J, the junction contained 4 bases not matched to a gene. The CDR3: CASSYSGTGSYEQYF. In DNA form, the CDR3 reads TGTGCCAGCAGTTATTCCGGGACAGGGTCCTACGAGCAGTACTTC.

This chain joins TRBV23-1 and TRBJ1-5; D perhaps matches TRBD1 (6 bases). TRBV23-1 is noted as an ORF with a role that remains uncertain. The germline V and J ends were trimmed by 3 bases and 3 bases, with 24 bases remaining between them. The CDR3 runs 19 residues. The CDR3 loop reads CASSHATSGRGGYNQPQHF. The CDR3, as DNA: TGCGCCAGCAGTCATGCAACGTCGGGGAGGGGGGGGTACAATCAGCCCCAGCATTTT.

This chain uses TRBV28 with TRBJ1-5; TRBD1 agrees at 8 bases. The length of the CDR3 is 17 residues. CDR1 and CDR2 from the germline V gene are MDHEN and SYDVKM. With V trimmed by 8 bases and J by 1 base, 13 bases remained unmatched. The CDR3 DNA is TGTGCCAGCCAAGCCTTTAGTCAGGGGGCCAGCAATCAGCCCCAGCATTTT. Residues: CASQAFSQGASNQPQHF.

The chain employs TRBV15 and TRBJ2-2; tentative D call: TRBD1 (5 bases). Trimming cost V 1 base and J 5 bases, with 8 bases left between them. This CDR3 is built from 14 residues. CDR1 LNHNV and CDR2 YYDKDF come from the germline V gene (reference sequence). CDR3 DNA: TGTGCCACCAGCAGAGGGGCAGGGACCGGGGAGCTGTTTTTT. Protein product: CATSRGAGTGELFF. Combining the CDR3 with reference TRBV15 and TRBJ2-2 gives the whole variable domain DAMVIQNPRYQVTQFGKPVTLSCSQTLNHNVMYWYQQKSSQAPKLLFHYYDKDFNNEADTPDNFQSRRPNTSFCFLDIRSPGLGDTAMYLCATSRGAGTGELFFGEGSRLTVL.

CDR3 nucleotides: TGTGCCAGCAGTTTAAAAGGCAGGGTCATGGATACGCAGTATTTT. Translating gives CASSLKGRVMDTQYF. The chain has TRBV28 and TRBJ2-3; maybe TRBD1 (5 bases). Germline-derived CDR1 and CDR2 are MDHEN and SYDVKM. The CDR3 runs 15 residues. Trimming removed 2 bases from V and 6 bases from J, with 15 bases in between. Drawing the rest from reference TRBV28 and TRBJ2-3, the complete variable domain is DVKVTQSSRYLVKRTGEKVFLECVQDMDHENMFWYRQDPGLGLRLIYFSYDVKMKEKGDIPEGYSVSREKKERFSLILESASTNQTSMYLCASSLKGRVMDTQYFGPGTRLTVL.

The chain links TRBV25-1 to TRBJ1-1, with a weak D call TRBD1 (6 bases). Trimming pared 2 bases from V and 6 bases from J, leaving 13 bases between. CDR1 and CDR2 from the germline V gene are MGHDK and SYGVNS. The CDR3 covers 14 residues. The CDR3 bases are TGTGCCAGCAGTGAAAGTAGGGGGTTCGCTGAAGCTTTCTTT. Protein product: CASSESRGFAEAFF.